A single sample gave rise to the 20 T cell receptor beta chains below, sequenced in a study of cytomegalovirus exposure and HLA in healthy donors. The primer mix had 60 Vbeta and 13 Jbeta primers. Data came from immunoSEQ multiplex PCR; TCRdb stores just in-frame clones and leaves some out. Found here are 200,000 or so clones, about 90% of them singletons; the top ten hold roughly 0.24%. Source material: PBMCs. All receptors come from a girl in the first two years of life in good health and CMV-seronegative.

The rearrangement joins TRBV2 to TRBJ2-5; D perhaps matches TRBD2 (5 bases). The V gene's germline CDR1 is SNHLY and CDR2 FYNNEI. The CDR3 is 12 amino acids. The V and J ends lost 7 bases and 9 bases respectively, with 15 bases between them. The CDR3 bases are TGTGCCAGCAATCGGTTTAGCGAGGCCCAGTACTTC. Protein sequence: CASNRFSEAQYF.

V usage is TRBV9 and J usage is TRBJ1-1, with a possible D match to TRBD1 (6 bases). Germline V gives CDR1 SGDLS, CDR2 YYNGEE. Trimming cost V 2 bases and J 6 bases, with 14 bases left between them. CDR3 length: 14 residues. CDR3 nucleotide sequence: TGTGCCAGCAGCGTCTCAGGGGAAGGCGCTGAAGCTTTCTTT. Protein product: CASSVSGEGAEAFF.

The sample holds a few counts of this clone. The chain employs TRBV4-1 and TRBJ1-1, with 7 bases matching TRBD1. The V segment lost 2 bases and the J segment 1 base; nucleotides outside the gene matches: 1. Germline CDR1 and CDR2: MGHRA and YSYEKL. This CDR3 comprises 14 residues. The CDR3 loop is CASSQRQGNTEAFF. The CDR3 DNA is TGCGCCAGCAGCCAAAGACAGGGGAACACTGAAGCTTTCTTT.

The chain recombines TRBV5-5 with TRBJ1-2; D gene uncertain. The length of the CDR3 is 13 residues. Trimming pared 0 bases from V and 5 bases from J, leaving 8 bases between. Germline V gives CDR1 SGHKS, CDR2 YYEKEE (reference sequence). CDR3 nucleotides: TGTGCCAGCAGCTTGGGGCAGACTTATGGCTACACCTTC. This codes for CASSLGQTYGYTF.

This chain uses TRBV4-1 with TRBJ2-3; D not resolved. The ends were cut back, 1 base at V and 6 bases at J, with 8 bases in the middle. Germline lookup yields CDR1 MGHRA and CDR2 YSYEKL. This CDR3 is 13 amino acids long. Here the CDR3 reads CASSQVPRDTQYF. CDR3 nucleotide sequence: TGCGCCAGCAGCCAAGTTCCACGGGATACGCAGTATTTT.

V usage is TRBV18 and J usage is TRBJ2-3; 9 positions match TRBD2. The CDR3 contains 14 residues. With 4 bases clipped from V and 1 base from J, the junction kept 0 bases outside the gene matches. Germline CDR1 and CDR2: KGHSH and LQKENI. The CDR3 DNA follows: TGTGCCAGCTCACTAGCGGGAGGCACAGATACGCAGTATTTT. Translating gives CASSLAGGTDTQYF. Drawing the rest from reference TRBV18 and TRBJ2-3, the complete variable domain is NAGVMQNPRHLVRRRGQEARLRCSPMKGHSHVYWYRQLPEEGLKFMVYLQKENIIDESGMPKERFSAEFPKEGPSILRIQQVVRGDSAAYFCASSLAGGTDTQYFGPGTRLTVL.

This clone was detected a few times. The chain recombines TRBV7-6 with TRBJ2-7, with 7 bases that match TRBD1. V trimming: 3 bases; J trimming: 0 bases; junction bases outside the gene matches: 5. This CDR3 spans 15 amino acids. CDR1 is SGHVS and CDR2 is FNYEAQ in the germline V gene. CDR3 loop: CASSLSDRYSYEQYF. The CDR3 DNA reads as TGTGCCAGCAGCTTGTCGGACAGGTACTCCTACGAGCAGTACTTC.

This chain joins TRBV5-5 and TRBJ1-5, with a possible D match to TRBD1 (5 bases). Trimming removed 3 bases at V and 4 bases at J, with 17 bases between. There are 16 residues in the CDR3. Per germline, CDR1 SGHKS and CDR2 YYEKEE (reference sequence). The chain's CDR3 is CASSSSGDPRNQPQHF. In DNA, the CDR3 is TGTGCCAGCAGCTCGTCGGGGGACCCAAGGAATCAGCCCCAGCATTTT.

V is TRBV9 and J is TRBJ2-7; 12 bases align to TRBD2. J lost 0 bases, V lost 8 bases, and 3 bases had no gene match. This CDR3 has 14 residues. Looked up from germline, CDR1 is SGDLS and CDR2 is YYNGEE. CDR3 nucleotides: TGTGCCAGGTGGGGACTAGCGGGCTCCTACGAGCAGTACTTC. This codes for CARWGLAGSYEQYF.

A remark on this clone: This sample includes further DNA sequences coding for the same CDR3. This sequence joins TRBV9 and TRBJ2-2; perhaps TRBD1 as D (6 bases). Germline CDR1 is SGDLS and CDR2 is YYNGEE. Trimming stripped 3 bases from V and 1 base from J, with 13 bases between. This CDR3 contains 16 residues. CDR3 residues: CASSAGTLQNTGELFF. As DNA, the CDR3 is TGTGCCAGCAGCGCCGGGACATTACAGAACACCGGGGAGCTGTTTTTT.

The chain links TRBV9 to TRBJ2-1; 9 bases line up with TRBD1. Germline CDR1 SGDLS, CDR2 YYNGEE. After removal of 0 bases from V and 6 bases from J, the junction contained 4 bases not matched to a gene. The CDR3 sequence is 15 residues long. The CDR3 DNA reads as TGTGCCAGCAGCGTAGGGGACAGGGTTTTCAATGAGCAGTTCTTC. Its protein is CASSVGDRVFNEQFF. The variable domain in full, completed from reference TRBV9 and TRBJ2-1, reads DSGVTQTPKHLITATGQRVTLRCSPRSGDLSVYWYQQSLDQGLQFLIQYYNGEERAKGNILERFSAQQFPDLHSELNLSSLELGDSALYFCASSVGDRVFNEQFFGPGTRLTVL.

This clone has more than one count but fewer than ten. V usage is TRBV4-3 and J usage is TRBJ2-3; the match to TRBD2 covers 10 bases. Germline CDR1 and CDR2: LGHNA and YSLEER. V was pared by 1 base and J by 5 bases, with 6 bases of the junction left unmatched. This CDR3 region has 16 residues. Here the CDR3 DNA reads TGCGCCAGCAGCCAAGGTTCGGTAGCGGGAGGAGATACGCAGTATTTT. This translates into CASSQGSVAGGDTQYF.

J is TRBJ1-6 and V is TRBV10-1; the match to TRBD1 covers 7 bases. The CDR3 is 15 amino acids. Germline lookup yields CDR1 WNHNN and CDR2 SYGVQD (reference sequence). J lost 5 bases, V lost 11 bases, and 12 bases had no gene match. The CDR3 DNA reads TGCGCCGGGAGAACAGGGGTTGCCAATAATTCACCCCTCCACTTT. It is translated as CAGRTGVANNSPLHF.

V usage is TRBV6-5 and J usage is TRBJ2-5, with a possible D match to TRBD2 (5 bases). The J call may not be correct, given that the DNA end is closer to TRBJ2-7. CDR1 MNHEY and CDR2 SVGAGI come from the germline V gene. The CDR3 runs 14 residues. The CDR3 DNA follows: TGTGCCAGCAGTTACGGGGAGTCGCCCTACGAGCAGTACTTC. Translated: CASSYGESPYEQYF.

The rearrangement joins TRBV9 to TRBJ2-1; the match to TRBD2 covers 16 bases. CDR1 is SGDLS and CDR2 is YYNGEE in the germline V gene. After removal of 2 bases from V and 2 bases from J, the junction contained 1 base not matched to a gene. The CDR3 spans 17 residues. In nucleotides, the CDR3 is TGTGCCAGCAGCGTGGGACTAGCGGGAGGGCCCTACAATGAGCAGTTCTTC. The encoded protein is CASSVGLAGGPYNEQFF.

The V gene is TRBV4-2, the J gene TRBJ1-5; D possibly corresponds to TRBD1 (5 bases). Germline-derived CDR1 and CDR2 are LGHNA and YNFKEQ. Trimming pared 0 bases from V and 4 bases from J, leaving 19 bases between. This CDR3 has 18 amino acids. The CDR3 region is CASSQEVTREAVNQPQHF. DNA for the CDR3: TGTGCCAGCAGCCAAGAGGTTACCAGGGAGGCGGTAAATCAGCCCCAGCATTTT.

This clone showed up just a few times. The J gene is TRBJ2-7, the V gene TRBV6-6; D possibly corresponds to TRBD1 (5 bases). V lost 5 bases and J lost 0, with 14 bases in between. This CDR3 contains 15 residues. Per the germline V gene, CDR1 is MNHNY and CDR2 is SVGAGI (reference sequence). The CDR3, as DNA: TGTGCCAGCAGTCCCCAGGGTCGGCCCTCCTACGAGCAGTACTTC. Protein sequence: CASSPQGRPSYEQYF.

The CDR3 DNA sequence: TGTGCCAGCAGCTCCCCCTTAGCGGGAGGCCCCTACGAGCAGTACTTC. It codes for CASSSPLAGGPYEQYF. The chain recombines TRBV7-8 with TRBJ2-7; 10 bases map to TRBD2. V lost 4 bases and J lost 2; bases outside the gene matches: 8. The CDR3 is 16 residues long. Germline assignment: CDR1 SGHVS and CDR2 FQNEAQ.

The CDR3 sequence is CASSPRPRGEFWRETQYF. The CDR3 nucleotides read TGCGCCAGCAGCCCCCGACCGCGCGGGGAGTTCTGGAGAGAGACCCAGTACTTC. This chain links TRBV4-1 with TRBJ2-5; D is possibly TRBD2 (6 bases). V was trimmed by 4 bases and J by 4 bases, leaving 25 bases between them. The CDR3 loop spans 18 amino acids. The germline gives CDR1 MGHRA, CDR2 YSYEKL.

This clone has just a few counts. The chain combines TRBV30 with TRBJ1-5, with TRBD1 as a possible D gene (6 bases). Deletions cut 0 bases from V and 6 bases from J, with 9 bases between. There are 13 residues in the CDR3. The germline CDR1 and CDR2 sequences are GTSNPN and SVGIG (reference sequence). The CDR3 loop is CAWSVQGSQPQHF. CDR3 bases: TGTGCCTGGAGTGTCCAGGGGTCTCAGCCCCAGCATTTT.